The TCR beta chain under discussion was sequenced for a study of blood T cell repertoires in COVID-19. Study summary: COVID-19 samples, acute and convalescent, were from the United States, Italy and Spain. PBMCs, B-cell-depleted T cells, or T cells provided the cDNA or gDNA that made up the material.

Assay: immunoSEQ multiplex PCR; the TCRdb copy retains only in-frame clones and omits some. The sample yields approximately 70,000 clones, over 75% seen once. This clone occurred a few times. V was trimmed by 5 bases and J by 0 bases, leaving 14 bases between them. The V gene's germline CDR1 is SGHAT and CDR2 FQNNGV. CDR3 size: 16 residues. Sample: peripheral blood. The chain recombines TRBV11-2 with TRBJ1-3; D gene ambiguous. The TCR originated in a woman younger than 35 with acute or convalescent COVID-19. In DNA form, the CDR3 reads TGTGCCAGCAGCCTTAGACCAGGTTCCTCTGGAAACACCATATATTTT. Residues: CASSLRPGSSGNTIYF.